These T cell receptor beta chains were read from a single sample in a study of vaccination and CD4 T cells after COVID-19. TCRdb analysed the PCR reads with MiXCR anew, one entry per CDR3 protein. This sample has some 14,000 distinct CDR3 sequences, with 21% found just once. These TCRs are of unknown antigen specificity. Sequences were derived from CD4+ T cells from blood, cultured in vitro, sampled before SARS-CoV-2 vaccination. The source of these receptors is a human donor who received a COVID-19 vaccine. CDR3s include the opening cysteine and the closing phenylalanine or tryptophan. Fields, in order: V gene, clone size, D gene, J gene, CDR3 DNA, CDR3 protein. D genes are given only for firm matches. For some rows the clone size is stated as once, few or many, or as a class when expanded; others skip it.

>TRBV14|NA|NA|TRBJ1-4
TGTGCCAGCAGCCGTCGGGTAACTAATGAAAAACTGTTTTTT
CASSRRVTNEKLFF
>TRBV5-5|few|TRBD1|TRBJ1-1
TGTGCCAGCAGCTCAGGACAGGCTCTTCAAGCTTTCTTT
CASSSGQALQAFF
>TRBV4-2|NA|TRBD2|TRBJ2-7
TGTGCCAGCAGCCATATTACTAGCGGGGGCTCCTACGAGCAGTACTTC
CASSHITSGGSYEQYF
>TRBV6-1|medium-sized|TRBD1|TRBJ1-2
TGTGCCAGCAGACAGGGGAACTATGGCTACACCTTC
CASRQGNYGYTF
>TRBV6-5|NA|TRBD2|TRBJ2-1
TGTGCCAGCAGTTCGGCGGGGGTCGTCGATGAGCAGTTCTTC
CASSSAGVVDEQFF
>TRBV10-3|NA|TRBD1|TRBJ2-3
TGTGCCATCAGTGGGGACAGGGGTCCCACCACAGATACGCAGTATTTT
CAISGDRGPTTDTQYF
>TRBV6-1|NA|NA|TRBJ1-5
TGTGCCAGCGGGGTATGGGGGAGGGGGAACAATCAGCCCCAGCATTTT
CASGVWGRGNNQPQHF
>TRBV20-1|few|TRBD2|TRBJ2-5
TGCAGTGCTAGAGTAGTAGATAGCGGGGGGGAGGGGTCGGGTGAGACCCAGTACTTC
CSARVVDSGGEGSGETQYF
>TRBV24-1|few|NA|TRBJ2-1
TGTGCCACCAGTCCGGGGGGCGATCTCTACAATGAGCAGTTCTTC
CATSPGGDLYNEQFF
>TRBV5-4|NA|NA|TRBJ1-2
TGTGCCAGCAGCCTTGTGACAGCTAACTATGGCTACACCTTC
CASSLVTANYGYTF
>TRBV7-2|NA|NA|TRBJ2-2
TGTGCCAGCAGTTTTAGTCCTGGGCGGACACTTCAGGGGCTGTTTTTT
CASSFSPGRTLQGLFF
>TRBV24-1|few|TRBD1|TRBJ2-1
TGTGCCACACAGGGGACCTACAATGAGCAGTTCTTC
CATQGTYNEQFF
>TRBV15|NA|NA|TRBJ2-7
TGTGCCACCAGCAGAGACGGCTACGAGCAGTACTTC
CATSRDGYEQYF
>TRBV30|NA|NA|TRBJ2-7
TGTGCCTCAAAGACAGACTCTACCTACGAGCAGTACTTC
CASKTDSTYEQYF
>TRBV7-2|NA|NA|TRBJ2-1
TGTGCCAGCAGCGCCGGTCGGGACAATGAGCAGTTCTTC
CASSAGRDNEQFF
>TRBV5-1|few|TRBD1|TRBJ2-1
TGCGCCAGCAGCTTGGTAAGGCAGGGGGCGACGGATGAGCAGTTCTTC
CASSLVRQGATDEQFF
>TRBV5-6|NA|NA|TRBJ1-4
TGTGCCAGCAGCTTGAAGACCGACGGAGGTGAAAAACTGTTTTTT
CASSLKTDGGEKLFF
>TRBV20-1|once|NA|TRBJ2-1
TGCAGTGCTAGAGATGGGCGCAGGGTCGATGAGCAGTTCTTC
CSARDGRRVDEQFF
>TRBV7-9|NA|TRBD1|TRBJ1-4
TGTGCCAGCAGCTTGAACACAGGGGGCTTGGGGGAAAAACTGTTTTTT
CASSLNTGGLGEKLFF
>TRBV6-7|NA|NA|TRBJ2-2
TGTGCCAGCAGATTCCGACGGACCGGGGAGCTGTTTTTT
CASRFRRTGELFF
>TRBV20-1|NA|NA|TRBJ2-5
TGCAGTGCTAGCCATCAGGCGGAGACCCAGTACTTC
CSASHQAETQYF
>TRBV7-9|few|TRBD1|TRBJ1-2
TGTGCCAGCAGCTTAGAAGGGGGCGTAGGCTACACCTTC
CASSLEGGVGYTF
>TRBV5-1|NA|TRBD2|TRBJ2-3
TGCGCCAGCAGCTTGGTAGCGGGGACAGATACGCAGTATTTT
CASSLVAGTDTQYF
>TRBV5-1|NA|TRBD1|TRBJ2-1
TGCGCCAGCAGCTTATGGACAGGAGGAGCCTACAATGAGCAGTTCTTC
CASSLWTGGAYNEQFF
>TRBV15|medium-sized|NA|TRBJ1-2
TGTGCCACCAGCAGAGATGGCGGTCCAGGGATCCCTAACTATGGCTACACCTTC
CATSRDGGPGIPNYGYTF
>TRBV24-1|NA|NA|TRBJ2-2
TGTGCCACCAGTGACCCCTGGTCGTCGGGGAACACCGGGGAGCTGTTTTTT
CATSDPWSSGNTGELFF
>TRBV6-1|NA|NA|TRBJ2-7
TGTGCCAGCATCCCAGCCACCTACGAGCAGTACTTC
CASIPATYEQYF
>TRBV4-2|NA|NA|TRBJ1-4
TGTGCCAGCAGCGAGAAGTTGGGTGAAAAACTGTTTTTT
CASSEKLGEKLFF